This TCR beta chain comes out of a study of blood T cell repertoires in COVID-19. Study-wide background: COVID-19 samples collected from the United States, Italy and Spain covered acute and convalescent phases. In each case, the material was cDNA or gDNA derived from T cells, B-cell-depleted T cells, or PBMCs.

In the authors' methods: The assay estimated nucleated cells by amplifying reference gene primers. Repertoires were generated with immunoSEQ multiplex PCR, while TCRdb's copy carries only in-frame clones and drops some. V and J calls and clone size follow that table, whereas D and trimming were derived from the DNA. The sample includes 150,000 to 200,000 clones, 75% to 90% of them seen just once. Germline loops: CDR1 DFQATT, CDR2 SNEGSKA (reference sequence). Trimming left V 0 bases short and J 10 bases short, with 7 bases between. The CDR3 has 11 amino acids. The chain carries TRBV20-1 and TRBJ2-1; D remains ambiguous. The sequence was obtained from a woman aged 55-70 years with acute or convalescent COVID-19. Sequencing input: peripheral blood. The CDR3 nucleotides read TGCAGTGCTAGAGACGACTGGGAGCAGTTCTTC. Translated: CSARDDWEQFF.